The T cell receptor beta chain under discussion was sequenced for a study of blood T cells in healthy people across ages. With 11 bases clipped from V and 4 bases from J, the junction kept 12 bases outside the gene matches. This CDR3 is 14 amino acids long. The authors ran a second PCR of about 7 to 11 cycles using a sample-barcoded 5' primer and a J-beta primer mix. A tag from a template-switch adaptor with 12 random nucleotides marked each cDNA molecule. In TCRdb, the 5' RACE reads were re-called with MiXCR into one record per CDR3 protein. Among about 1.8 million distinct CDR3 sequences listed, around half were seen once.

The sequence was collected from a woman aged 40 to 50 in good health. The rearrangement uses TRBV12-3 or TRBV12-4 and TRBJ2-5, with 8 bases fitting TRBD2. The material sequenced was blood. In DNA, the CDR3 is TGTGCCGTAACTCGCGGGGGGACCTCAGAGACCCAGTACTTC. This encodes CAVTRGGTSETQYF.